One sample yielded the 11 T cell receptor beta chains listed below, sequenced in a study of T cells after yellow fever vaccination (dated by TCRdb to about 2019). Preparation of the library involved 5' RACE. The data were produced on an Illumina NovaSeq 6000. The raw public data were reprocessed by TCRdb itself: fastp quality trimming at Q25, MiXCR clonotype calling, in-frame beta chains only. Rows are combined by CDR3 protein, so each entry shows the most common genes and DNA. The table for this sample lists 150,000 to 200,000 distinct CDR3 sequences; 7% to 10% of them were counted only once. 35% to 40% of the sample is held by the ten biggest clonotypes. The treatment or condition label of this sample denotes: live attenuated yellow fever vaccine strain. The specimen comprised CD8+ T cells sorted from PBMCs, sampled 45 days after the yellow fever booster vaccination. These receptors all stem from a man younger than 35 who received the YFV17D yellow fever vaccine.

Written as DNA, the CDR3 is TGCGCCAGCAGGCGGGACTCAAATTCACCCCTCCACTTT. Protein sequence: CASRRDSNSPLHF. The V gene is TRBV4-3, the J gene TRBJ1-6, with TRBD1 as a possible D gene (5 bases). The V end was cut by 6 bases, the J end by 7 bases, with 10 bases between. This CDR3 region has 13 residues. Per germline, CDR1 LGHNA and CDR2 YSLEER.

This clonotype was seen more than once but under ten times. This chain links TRBV2 with TRBJ2-7, with D unresolved. CDR3 length: 14 amino acids. Trimming cost V 11 bases and J 2 bases, with 19 bases left between them. Germline V gene lookup returns CDR1 SNHLY and CDR2 FYNNEI. CDR3 loop: CAVFESGKPYEQYF. In DNA form, the CDR3 reads TGTGCCGTATTTGAATCTGGCAAACCCTACGAGCAGTACTTC. The entire variable domain, with the rest obtained from reference TRBV2 and TRBJ2-7, is as follows: EPEVTQTPSHQVTQMGQEVILRCVPISNHLYFYWYRQILGQKVEFLVSFYNNEISEKSEIFDDQFSVERPDGSNFTLKIRSTKLEDSAMYFCAVFESGKPYEQYFGPGTRLTVT.

This clonotype has a count of ten or more. The rearrangement joins TRBV29-1 to TRBJ2-7; possibly TRBD1 or TRBD2 for D (5 bases each). Germline assignment: CDR1 SQVTM and CDR2 ANQGSEA. CDR3 length: 11 residues. V was trimmed by 4 bases and J by 4 bases, leaving 8 bases between them. CDR3 coding DNA: TGCAGCGTTGGATGGGGGTACGAGCAGTACGTC. Protein: CSVGWGYEQYV.

This clonotype has more than one count but fewer than ten. V is TRBV7-3 and J is TRBJ2-2; 7 bases fit TRBD2. V was clipped by 4 bases and J by 0 bases; unmatched bases: 5. Germline V gene data show CDR1 as SGHTA and CDR2 as FQGTGA. CDR3 size: 16 residues. The CDR3 coding sequence is TGTGCCAGCAGCTCAGGGAGGGGTCCGAACACCGGGGAGCTGTTTTTT. Translating it yields CASSSGRGPNTGELFF. Together with reference TRBV7-3 and TRBJ2-2, the CDR3 gives the full variable domain: GAGVSQTPSNKVTEKGKYVELRCDPISGHTALYWYRQSLGQGPEFLIYFQGTGAADDSGLPNDRFFAVRPEGSVSTLKIQRTERGDSAVYLCASSSGRGPNTGELFFGEGSRLTVL.

The J gene is TRBJ2-7, the V gene TRBV10-1, with D hard to call. This CDR3 has 12 residues. V shed 3 bases and J shed 1 base, with 4 bases lying between them. Germline CDR1 reads WNHNN; CDR2 reads SYGVQD (reference sequence). CDR3 in DNA: TGCGCCAGCAGTGAAGGGTCCTACGAGCAGTACTTC. Its protein is CASSEGSYEQYF.

In this sample, this clonotype turned up many times. The V gene is TRBV5-1, the J gene TRBJ2-1, with TRBD2 matching over 13 bases. V lost 7 bases to trimming and J lost 5 bases; unmatched junction nucleotides: 6. This CDR3 spans 15 amino acids. Germline-derived CDR1 and CDR2 are SGHRS and YFSETQ. CDR3 coding DNA: TGCGCCAGCGGGGAAGGACTAGCGGGGGACAATGAGCAGTTCTTC. Its translation: CASGEGLAGDNEQFF.

This clonotype was seen repeatedly, ten times or more. The chain links TRBV6-2 or TRBV6-3 to TRBJ2-7; no definite D call. Germline loops: CDR1 MNHEY, CDR2 SVGEGT. The CDR3 spans 11 residues. With 5 bases removed from V and 4 bases from J, the gap between germline ends came to 6 bases. CDR3 DNA: TGTGCCAGCAGTCCCGCGTACGAGCAGTACTTC. Protein sequence: CASSPAYEQYF.

This clonotype was detected a few times. The rearrangement uses TRBV5-1 and TRBJ2-2, with D tentatively TRBD2 (5 bases). V lost 4 bases and J 6 bases, leaving 16 bases between the germline ends. Germline assignment: CDR1 SGHRS and CDR2 YFSETQ. The CDR3 is 15 residues long. The CDR3 loop reads CASSPTRVVSGELFF. The CDR3 region has the DNA TGCGCCAGCAGCCCTACTAGGGTCGTCTCCGGGGAGCTGTTTTTT. Looking up the rest from reference TRBV5-1 and TRBJ2-2 gives the full variable domain: KAGVTQTPRYLIKTRGQQVTLSCSPISGHRSVSWYQQTPGQGLQFLFEYFSETQRNKGNFPGRFSGRQFSNSRSEMNVSTLELGDSALYLCASSPTRVVSGELFFGEGSRLTVL.

V usage is TRBV2 and J usage is TRBJ2-1, with 11 bases identical to TRBD2. The V and J ends lost 7 bases and 0 bases, in that order; junction bases with no gene match: 14. CDR1 is SNHLY, CDR2 FYNNEI, per germline. This CDR3 has 19 amino acids. The CDR3 sequence is CASTPGTSGLQSSYNEQFF. CDR3 coding DNA: TGTGCCAGCACCCCCGGGACTAGCGGTCTCCAGAGCTCCTACAATGAGCAGTTCTTC.

This clonotype appeared many times. This chain connects TRBV7-8 to TRBJ2-3; 10 positions agree with TRBD2. J was trimmed by 2 bases and V by 5 bases; bases with no gene match: 10. This CDR3 has 17 residues. CDR1 SGHVS and CDR2 FQNEAQ come from the germline V gene. As DNA, the CDR3 is TGTGCCAGCAGCCTCGGACTAGCGGAACTTTCCACAGATACGCAGTATTTT. Amino acid sequence: CASSLGLAELSTDTQYF.

This rearrangement joins TRBV6-2 or TRBV6-3 to TRBJ1-5; D uncertain. The CDR3 extends over 14 amino acids. The germline V gene encodes CDR1 MNHEY and CDR2 SVGEGT. V was trimmed by 4 bases and J by 0 bases, leaving 7 bases between them. DNA for the CDR3: TGTGCCAGCAGTTGGAGTTATAGCAATCAGCCCCAGCATTTT. Amino acid sequence: CASSWSYSNQPQHF.